This entry lists 10 T cell receptor beta chains sequenced from one sample in a study of cytomegalovirus exposure and HLA in healthy donors. PCR primers comprised 60 Vbeta and 13 Jbeta primers. Repertoires were generated with immunoSEQ multiplex PCR, while TCRdb's copy carries only in-frame clones and drops some. This table holds 200,000 to 250,000 clones, around 76% found once. The sample was PBMCs. Every receptor here comes from a middle-aged woman in good health and CMV-seropositive.

The genes are TRBV18 and TRBJ2-6, with D maybe TRBD2 (5 bases). Germline CDR1 is KGHSH and CDR2 is LQKENI. Trimming took 5 bases from V and 0 from J, leaving 8 bases between them. This CDR3 is 15 amino acids long. The CDR3 nucleotides read TGTGCCAGCTCAGGAGACTACTCTGGGGCCAACGTCCTGACTTTC. It translates to CASSGDYSGANVLTF.

V usage is TRBV15 and J usage is TRBJ1-2, with 8 bases identical to TRBD1. V trimming: 3 bases; J trimming: 8 bases; junction bases outside the gene matches: 8. From germline, CDR1 is LNHNV and CDR2 YYDKDF (reference sequence). The CDR3 covers 14 residues. The CDR3 DNA is TGTGCCACCAGCAGGGATGGACAGGGATGGGGCTACACCTTC. Translated, it gives CATSRDGQGWGYTF.

A few counts support this clone. The rearrangement joins TRBV6-1 to TRBJ1-5, with D perhaps matching TRBD1 (5 bases). Trimming removed 8 bases at V and 0 bases at J, with 14 bases between. Germline V gene sequence: CDR1 MNHNS, CDR2 SASEGT. This CDR3 is 15 amino acids long. The CDR3 reads CASVYRNPSNQPQHF. CDR3 in DNA: TGTGCCAGCGTGTACAGGAATCCTAGCAATCAGCCCCAGCATTTT.

The V call is TRBV2, the J call TRBJ1-2; D is unclear. The CDR3 covers 15 residues. Germline lookup yields CDR1 SNHLY and CDR2 FYNNEI. The ends were cut back, 2 bases at V and 0 bases at J, with 10 bases in the middle. The CDR3 protein is CASSELGRSNYGYTF. The CDR3 DNA sequence: TGTGCCAGCAGTGAATTGGGCAGATCTAACTATGGCTACACCTTC. Based on the CDR3 plus reference TRBV2 and TRBJ1-2, the full variable domain is EPEVTQTPSHQVTQMGQEVILRCVPISNHLYFYWYRQILGQKVEFLVSFYNNEISEKSEIFDDQFSVERPDGSNFTLKIRSTKLEDSAMYFCASSELGRSNYGYTFGSGTRLTVV.

V and J are TRBV7-6 and TRBJ2-5; D is possibly TRBD1 (6 bases). V lost 2 bases to trimming and J lost 7 bases, with 29 bases between them. The CDR3 extends over 19 amino acids. Germline V gives CDR1 SGHVS, CDR2 FNYEAQ. In nucleotides, the CDR3 is TGTGCCAGCAGCTTAATCGCGCCCGGGGACACGATTTACGTCGGGACCCAGTACTTC. Translating gives CASSLIAPGDTIYVGTQYF. The full variable domain, in which reference TRBV7-6 and TRBJ2-5 provide the parts outside the CDR3, is GAGVSQSPRYKVTKRGQDVALRCDPISGHVSLYWYRQALGQGPEFLTYFNYEAQQDKSGLPNDRFSAERPEGSISTLTIQRTEQRDSAMYRCASSLIAPGDTIYVGTQYFGPGTRLLVL.

The chain has TRBV18 and TRBJ2-7, with TRBD1 identical over 8 bases. V lost 0 bases to trimming and J lost 6 bases; unmatched junction nucleotides: 7. The V gene's germline CDR1 is KGHSH and CDR2 LQKENI. The CDR3 has 15 residues. Written as DNA, the CDR3 is TGTGCCAGCTCACCACCGACAGGGGTACTTCGCGAGCAGTACTTC. This translates into CASSPPTGVLREQYF.

The chain is built from TRBV14 and TRBJ2-7, with 14 bases aligning to TRBD2. This CDR3 has 16 amino acids. Germline lookup yields CDR1 SGHDN and CDR2 FVKESK. V gave up 3 bases and J gave up 5 bases; unmatched junction bases: 6. The CDR3 spells CASSQRTSGRTNEQYF. The CDR3 coding sequence is TGTGCCAGCAGCCAGCGGACTAGCGGGAGGACGAACGAGCAGTACTTC.

The CDR3 nucleotides are TGTGCCAGCAGCCAAGTATTCGACACGACCTCTGGAAACACCATATATTTT. It specifies CASSQVFDTTSGNTIYF. The chain has TRBV4-2 and TRBJ1-3; D gene uncertain. CDR1 and CDR2 (germline): LGHNA, YNFKEQ. The V end was cut by 1 base, the J end by 0 bases, with 13 bases between. This CDR3 is built from 17 residues.

J is TRBJ1-5 and V is TRBV9; D is perhaps TRBD1 (6 bases). This CDR3 is built from 15 residues. V lost 1 base, J lost 1 base, and 9 bases lay in between. Germline V gene sequence: CDR1 SGDLS, CDR2 YYNGEE. The CDR3 loop reads CASSVSGVSNQPQHF. In DNA form, the CDR3 reads TGTGCCAGCAGCGTATCAGGGGTAAGCAATCAGCCCCAGCATTTT. The full variable domain, completed using reference TRBV9 and TRBJ1-5, is DSGVTQTPKHLITATGQRVTLRCSPRSGDLSVYWYQQSLDQGLQFLIQYYNGEERAKGNILERFSAQQFPDLHSELNLSSLELGDSALYFCASSVSGVSNQPQHFGDGTRLSIL.

J is TRBJ2-7 and V is TRBV5-4; TRBD2 might be the D (6 bases). CDR1 and CDR2 (germline): SGHNT, YYREEE (reference sequence). The ends were cut back, 2 bases at V and 2 bases at J, with 11 bases in the middle. The CDR3 length is 14 residues. Here the CDR3 reads CASSLRGDPYEQYF. CDR3 DNA sequence: TGTGCCAGCAGCTTACGCGGGGACCCCTACGAGCAGTACTTC.